This T cell receptor beta chain was identified during a study of blood T cell repertoires in COVID-19. This clone came up a few times. This table comes from immunoSEQ multiplex PCR, and its TCRdb copy is limited to in-frame clones, with some not included. The data contain roughly 160,000 clones, under 90% of them singletons. Germline V gene sequence: CDR1 SGHNT, CDR2 YYREEE (reference sequence). CDR3 size: 16 residues. V trimming: 3 bases; J trimming: 3 bases; junction bases outside the gene matches: 4. The material sequenced was PBMCs or T cells enriched from blood (not recorded which). The genes are TRBV5-4 and TRBJ2-1, with TRBD2 identical over 12 bases. The origin of this receptor is a woman aged 60-70 years who had recovered from COVID-19. The CDR3: CASSWTSGVIYNEQFF. Here the CDR3 DNA reads TGTGCCAGCAGCTGGACTAGCGGGGTGATCTACAATGAGCAGTTCTTC.